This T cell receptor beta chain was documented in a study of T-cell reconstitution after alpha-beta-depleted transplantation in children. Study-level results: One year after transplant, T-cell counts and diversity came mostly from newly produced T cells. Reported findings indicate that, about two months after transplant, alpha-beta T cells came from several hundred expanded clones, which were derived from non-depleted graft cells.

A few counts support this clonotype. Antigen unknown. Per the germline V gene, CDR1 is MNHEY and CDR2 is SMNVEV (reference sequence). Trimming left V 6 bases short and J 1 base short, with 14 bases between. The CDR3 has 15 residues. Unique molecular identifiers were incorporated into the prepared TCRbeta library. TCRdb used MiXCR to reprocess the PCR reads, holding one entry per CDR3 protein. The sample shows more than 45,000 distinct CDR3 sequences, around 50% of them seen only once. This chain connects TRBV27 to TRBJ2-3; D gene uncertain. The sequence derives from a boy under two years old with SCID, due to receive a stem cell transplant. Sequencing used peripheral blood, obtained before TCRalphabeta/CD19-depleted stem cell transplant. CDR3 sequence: CASRPRDTGTDTQYF. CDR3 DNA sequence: TGTGCCAGCAGACCCCGAGACACAGGCACAGATACGCAGTATTTT.